This T cell receptor (beta chain) was identified in a study of CD8 T cells in Susac syndrome. General study points: CD8+ clonal expansion in Susac was maximal in TEMRA cells and in active patients. Acknowledgment was made by the study that its TCR sequencing and HLA analysis involved a relatively small number of individuals.

The V gene's germline CDR1 is SEHNR and CDR2 FQNEAQ (reference sequence). The length of the CDR3 is 14 residues. Trimming shortened V by 5 bases and J by 2 bases, and 13 bases separated the two germline ends. Regarding this clonotype: Its antigen is not known.

RNA was extracted with the RNeasy kit, and a quantity of roughly 0.5 to 1 ug was reverse transcribed using random hexamers. TCRdb processed the immunoSEQ multiplex PCR reads anew with MiXCR; each CDR3 protein has one entry. The sample consists of approximately 94,000 distinct CDR3 sequences, 95% of them appearing once. This clonotype originated in a human donor with Susac syndrome. Material for sequencing was CD8+ T cells from PBMCs. The chain is built from TRBV7-9 and TRBJ2-7; D is ambiguous. The CDR3 DNA reads as TGTGCCAGCAGCCCCCGGACGCCTACCTACGAGCAGTACTTC. It translates to CASSPRTPTYEQYF.